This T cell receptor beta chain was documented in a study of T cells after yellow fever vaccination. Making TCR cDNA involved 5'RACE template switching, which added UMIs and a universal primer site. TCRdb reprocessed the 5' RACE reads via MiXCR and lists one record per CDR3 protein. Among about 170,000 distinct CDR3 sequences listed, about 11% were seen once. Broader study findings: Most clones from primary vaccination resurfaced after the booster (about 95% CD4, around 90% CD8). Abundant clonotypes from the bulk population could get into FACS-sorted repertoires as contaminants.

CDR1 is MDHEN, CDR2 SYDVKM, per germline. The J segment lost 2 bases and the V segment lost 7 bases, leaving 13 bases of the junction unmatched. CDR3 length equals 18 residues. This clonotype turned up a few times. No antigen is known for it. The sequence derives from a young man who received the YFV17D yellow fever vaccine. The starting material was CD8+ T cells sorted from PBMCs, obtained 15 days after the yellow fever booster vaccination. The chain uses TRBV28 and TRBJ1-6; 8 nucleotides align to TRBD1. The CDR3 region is CASIKRDRRGTYNSPLHF. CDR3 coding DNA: TGTGCCAGCATCAAAAGGGACAGGCGAGGAACCTATAATTCACCCCTCCACTTT.